The 14 T cell receptor beta chains below were found in one sample sequenced in a study of shared clonotypes between healthy human individuals. Repertoires were generated with immunoSEQ multiplex PCR, while TCRdb's copy carries only in-frame clones and drops some. Of approximately 2.1 million clones in the sample, 85% to 95% were seen once. The sequenced material came from naive CD4+ T cells from PBMCs. Subset described: CD45RA+ positively selected. The source is a man aged 18 to 30 in good health. Some clones in this sample may be carry-over from other donors' samples.

About this clone: Other DNA sequences from this sample encode an identical CDR3 as well. The chain carries TRBV29-1 and TRBJ2-3, with 7 nucleotides matching TRBD2. CDR3 length equals 13 residues. CDR1 is SQVTM, CDR2 ANQGSEA, per germline. J lost 3 bases, V lost 4 bases, and 4 bases had no gene match. CDR3 residues: CSVGGGGTDTQYF. The DNA for the CDR3 is TGCAGCGTTGGTGGCGGGGGTACAGATACGCAGTATTTT.

This clone was observed once. The chain combines TRBV6-5 with TRBJ2-7; the D is unclear. CDR1 and CDR2 (germline): MNHEY, SVGAGI. V was clipped by 0 bases and J by 2 bases, with 14 bases between them. The CDR3 contains 16 residues. The CDR3 spells CASSYSSKGLTYEQYF. The CDR3 DNA reads as TGTGCCAGCAGTTACTCAAGTAAGGGCCTGACCTACGAGCAGTACTTC.

V is TRBV7-3 and J is TRBJ2-1; D unresolved. The germline gives CDR1 SGHTA, CDR2 FQGTGA. V was cut by 5 bases and J by 10 bases, with 21 bases left in between. The CDR3 spans 15 residues. CDR3 sequence reads: CASSASQTLYMEQFF. In DNA form, the CDR3 reads TGTGCCAGCAGCGCATCACAGACCCTGTACATGGAGCAGTTCTTC.

The V gene is TRBV4-2, the J gene TRBJ1-1; tentative D call: TRBD1 (5 bases). The CDR3 is made up of 14 amino acids. CDR1 is LGHNA and CDR2 is YNFKEQ in the germline V gene. The V and J ends lost 6 bases and 1 base respectively, with 12 bases between them. The CDR3 region is CASSEGVRNTEAFF. CDR3 sequence (DNA): TGTGCCAGCAGTGAAGGGGTGAGGAACACTGAAGCTTTCTTT.

This clone was seen a single time. The rearrangement joins TRBV27 to TRBJ2-2, with D possibly being TRBD1 (5 bases). The germline CDR1 and CDR2 sequences are MNHEY and SMNVEV (reference sequence). Trimming removed 6 bases at V and 5 bases at J, with 19 bases between. CDR3 length equals 16 residues. The CDR3: CASRPQTASGTGELFF. The CDR3 DNA sequence: TGTGCCAGCAGACCTCAGACGGCCTCAGGGACCGGGGAGCTGTTTTTT.

This clone was seen more than once but under ten times. CDR3 sequence: CASSLDGGTQYF. As DNA, the CDR3 is TGTGCCAGCAGCTTAGATGGGGGTACGCAGTATTTT. The V call is TRBV11-2, the J call TRBJ2-3; D could derive from TRBD1 or TRBD2 (5 bases each). Germline V lookup: CDR1 SGHAT, CDR2 FQNNGV. V dropped 0 bases and J dropped 8 bases, with 6 bases sitting between them. CDR3 length equals 12 residues.

On this clone: Other DNA sequences from this sample encode an identical CDR3 as well. The chain couples TRBV7-2 to TRBJ2-3; D is perhaps TRBD1 (6 bases). Trimming pared 5 bases from V and 4 bases from J, leaving 7 bases between. Germline CDR1 SGHTA, CDR2 FQGNSA. The CDR3 covers 12 residues. Here the CDR3 reads CASSPGADTQYF. The CDR3 nucleotides read TGTGCCAGCAGCCCAGGGGCAGATACGCAGTATTTT. Looking up the rest from reference TRBV7-2 and TRBJ2-3 gives the full variable domain: GAGVSQSPSNKVTEKGKDVELRCDPISGHTALYWYRQSLGQGLEFLIYFQGNSAPDKSGLPSDRFSAERTGGSVSTLTIQRTQQEDSAVYLCASSPGADTQYFGPGTRLTVL.

This sequence joins TRBV5-4 and TRBJ2-3; the D is unclear. Trimming cost V 4 bases and J 2 bases, with 14 bases left between them. Germline CDR1 reads SGHNT; CDR2 reads YYREEE (reference sequence). The CDR3 totals 15 residues. The CDR3 bases are TGTGCCAGCAGCCCAGGCTTACACCTCACAGATACGCAGTATTTT. This codes for CASSPGLHLTDTQYF. The whole variable domain, filled in from reference TRBV5-4 and TRBJ2-3, reads ETGVTQSPTHLIKTRGQQVTLRCSSQSGHNTVSWYQQALGQGPQFIFQYYREEENGRGNFPPRFSGLQFPNYSSELNVNALELDDSALYLCASSPGLHLTDTQYFGPGTRLTVL.

The chain uses TRBV28 and TRBJ2-1; TRBD2 is a possible D gene (5 bases). In germline, CDR1 is MDHEN, CDR2 SYDVKM. Trimming cost V 5 bases and J 5 bases, with 7 bases left between them. The CDR3 length is 12 residues. CDR3 bases: TGTGCCAGCAGTCGACTAAACAATGAGCAGTTCTTC. It translates to CASSRLNNEQFF.

The rearrangement uses TRBV9 and TRBJ2-1; weak D call: TRBD1 (6 bases). CDR3 length: 15 residues. In germline, CDR1 is SGDLS, CDR2 YYNGEE. V was cut by 0 bases and J by 0 bases, with 7 bases left in between. For the CDR3, the DNA is TGTGCCAGCAGCGTAGTGGACAGCTCCTACAATGAGCAGTTCTTC. Its protein is CASSVVDSSYNEQFF.

The chain combines TRBV6-5 with TRBJ2-7, with 10 bases aligning to TRBD1. The V gene end was trimmed by 6 bases and the J gene end by 6 bases; junction bases not matched to a gene: 11. Germline values: CDR1 MNHEY, CDR2 SVGAGI. This CDR3 contains 15 residues. CDR3 in DNA: TGTGCCAGCAGCTTCACCGGGACAGGGGTACGCGAGCAGTACTTC. Encoded protein: CASSFTGTGVREQYF.

This clone came up once. The chain recombines TRBV4-3 with TRBJ2-1; 9 nucleotides agree with TRBD2. The J segment lost 5 bases and the V segment lost 1 base, leaving 6 bases of the junction unmatched. From germline, CDR1 is LGHNA and CDR2 YSLEER. This CDR3 region has 16 residues. For the CDR3, the DNA is TGCGCCAGCAGCCAAGCCCTTGCTAGCGGGAACAATGAGCAGTTCTTC. Translated: CASSQALASGNNEQFF.

The sample holds one count of this clone. The chain has TRBV9 and TRBJ2-1; 16 nucleotides agree with TRBD2. Germline loops: CDR1 SGDLS, CDR2 YYNGEE. V shed 5 bases and J 4 bases; nucleotides not matched to a gene: 9. The CDR3 runs 18 residues. This chain's CDR3 is CASSEGTSGRAPYNEQFF. The DNA of the CDR3 is TGTGCCAGCAGTGAAGGGACTAGCGGGAGGGCCCCATACAATGAGCAGTTCTTC.

Regarding this clone: Other DNA sequences of this sample code for an identical CDR3. This chain joins TRBV5-1 and TRBJ2-7, with D perhaps TRBD1 (6 bases). CDR1 is SGHRS and CDR2 is YFSETQ in the germline V gene. V was pared by 0 bases and J by 2 bases, with 12 bases between. This CDR3 region has 15 residues. Here the CDR3 reads CASSLEAGAPYEQYF. The CDR3 DNA sequence: TGCGCCAGCAGCTTGGAGGCAGGGGCCCCCTACGAGCAGTACTTC. The full variable domain, rest sourced from reference TRBV5-1 and TRBJ2-7, is KAGVTQTPRYLIKTRGQQVTLSCSPISGHRSVSWYQQTPGQGLQFLFEYFSETQRNKGNFPGRFSGRQFSNSRSEMNVSTLELGDSALYLCASSLEAGAPYEQYFGPGTRLTVT.